The 27 T cell receptor beta chains reported below all come from one sample, sequenced in a study. In TCRdb, the RT-PCR reads were re-called with MiXCR into one record per CDR3 protein. The sample lists 650,000 to 800,000 distinct CDR3 sequences; 14% were seen once. Sequenced input: memory CD4+ T cells from blood. The origin of the receptors is a female donor in good health, serving as a healthy control.

CDR3 coding DNA: TGTGCCAGCAGACCGTCCGGGACAGGGATCAATGAGCAGTTCTTC. Amino acids: CASRPSGTGINEQFF. The chain carries TRBV12-3 or TRBV12-4 and TRBJ2-1; TRBD1 matches at 9 bases. The CDR3 length is 15 residues. The V segment lost 6 bases and the J segment 6 bases; nucleotides outside the gene matches: 9.

Written as DNA, the CDR3 is TGTGCCAGCCTTGGCGGGGAATATAACTATGGCTACACCTTC. Protein: CASLGGEYNYGYTF. The rearrangement joins TRBV5-6 to TRBJ1-2; no clear D. Trimming stripped 7 bases from V and 1 base from J, with 14 bases between. Germline V CDR1 and CDR2: SGHDT, YYEEEE. The CDR3 is made up of 14 amino acids.

This clonotype was recorded at least ten times. This sequence joins TRBV7-7 and TRBJ2-2; D tentatively fits TRBD1 or TRBD2 (6 bases each). Germline V gene lookup returns CDR1 SSHAT and CDR2 FNYEAQ (reference sequence). V lost 1 base and J 9 bases, leaving 12 bases between the germline ends. The CDR3 is 14 amino acids. CDR3 DNA: TGTGCCAGCAGCTTAGGAGTGGGGGGCCGGGAGCTGTTTTTT. Its translation is CASSLGVGGRELFF.

Ten or more counts support this clonotype. J is TRBJ2-3 and V is TRBV5-1; 7 nucleotides align to TRBD2. This CDR3 is built from 14 residues. The V and J ends lost 4 bases and 0 bases, in that order; junction bases with no gene match: 2. The V gene's germline CDR1 is SGHRS and CDR2 YFSETQ. The CDR3: CASSNGGSTDTQYF. The CDR3 DNA sequence: TGCGCCAGCAGCAACGGGGGGAGCACAGATACGCAGTATTTT.

About this clonotype: A much larger clone sits a single nucleotide away, making a read error possible. J is TRBJ1-1 and V is TRBV6-5; D is perhaps TRBD1 (5 bases). The CDR3 extends over 12 amino acids. CDR1 and CDR2 (germline): MNHEY, SVGAGI. DNA of the CDR3: TGTGCCAACAGTCACCGGGACGCTGAAGCTTTCTTT. Translation gives CANSHRDAEAFF.

This clonotype was detected many times. CDR3 nucleotides: TGCAGCGTTGCCCAGGGGCAGATAGTCATGAACACTGAAGCTTTCTTT. Encoded protein: CSVAQGQIVMNTEAFF. This rearrangement joins TRBV29-1 to TRBJ1-1; weak D call: TRBD1 (6 bases). Germline values: CDR1 SQVTM, CDR2 ANQGSEA. The CDR3 runs to 16 residues. The V end was cut by 4 bases, the J end by 0 bases, with 18 bases between.

The rearrangement uses TRBV20-1 and TRBJ2-5; D is unresolved. Per germline, CDR1 DFQATT and CDR2 SNEGSKA (reference sequence). The CDR3 runs 13 residues. The germline V and J ends were trimmed by 6 bases and 1 base, with 12 bases remaining between them. The CDR3 sequence: CSAIRPFQETQYF. The CDR3 region has the DNA TGCAGTGCCATCCGGCCATTCCAAGAGACCCAGTACTTC.

This clonotype was counted at least ten times. The chain couples TRBV4-3 to TRBJ2-6; D call uncertain. From germline, CDR1 is LGHNA and CDR2 YSLEER. Trimming removed 1 base at V and 0 bases at J, with 4 bases between. The CDR3 totals 15 residues. CDR3 residues: CASSQAGSGANVLTF. As DNA, the CDR3 is TGCGCCAGCAGCCAAGCAGGCTCTGGGGCCAACGTCCTGACTTTC.

In its sample, this clonotype was seen many times. The CDR3 loop is CSAPWQGARETQYF. The CDR3 bases are TGCAGTGCCCCCTGGCAGGGGGCGCGGGAGACCCAGTACTTC. The chain is built from TRBV20-1 and TRBJ2-5; 8 nucleotides match TRBD1. The V gene end was trimmed by 6 bases and the J gene end by 5 bases; junction bases not matched to a gene: 11. The CDR3 covers 14 residues. Germline V gives CDR1 DFQATT, CDR2 SNEGSKA (reference sequence).

The V call is TRBV7-2, the J call TRBJ2-1, with TRBD2 as a possible D gene (5 bases). The germline V gene encodes CDR1 SGHTA and CDR2 FQGNSA. CDR3 length equals 15 residues. Trimming took off 0 bases at V and 8 bases at J, with 14 bases between the two ends. DNA for the CDR3: TGTGCCAGCAGCTTAGCGAGCGGAGTTGTACATGAGCAGTTCTTC. It translates to CASSLASGVVHEQFF. Together with reference TRBV7-2 and TRBJ2-1, the CDR3 gives the full variable domain: GAGVSQSPSNKVTEKGKDVELRCDPISGHTALYWYRQSLGQGLEFLIYFQGNSAPDKSGLPSDRFSAERTGGSVSTLTIQRTQQEDSAVYLCASSLASGVVHEQFFGPGTRLTVL.

This sequence joins TRBV5-1 and TRBJ1-1, with 7 bases fitting TRBD1. CDR3 length equals 20 residues. Trimming took 4 bases from V and 0 from J; bases not matched to a gene: 21. Germline V lookup: CDR1 SGHRS, CDR2 YFSETQ. The CDR3 region is CASSHLPQTGRNLMNTEAFF. The CDR3 DNA reads TGCGCCAGCAGCCATCTACCCCAGACAGGGAGGAACCTCATGAACACTGAAGCTTTCTTT.

The chain couples TRBV20-1 to TRBJ2-7; no reliable D call. Germline CDR1 is DFQATT and CDR2 is SNEGSKA (reference sequence). With 5 bases removed from V and 2 bases from J, the gap between germline ends came to 16 bases. This CDR3 is built from 14 residues. The CDR3, as DNA: TGCAGTGCTCCAACACGAACCTCTACCTACGAGCAGTACTTC. The encoded protein is CSAPTRTSTYEQYF.

The table lists this clonotype with many counts. The V gene is TRBV24-1, the J gene TRBJ1-1, with D possibly TRBD1 on 5 matching bases. The CDR3 consists of 13 residues. Germline loops: CDR1 KGHDR, CDR2 SFDVKD. The V and J ends lost 7 bases and 11 bases respectively, with 19 bases between them. CDR3 loop: CATRPGPLEEAFF. In DNA, the CDR3 is TGTGCCACCAGACCGGGACCCCTCGAAGAGGCTTTCTTT.

V usage is TRBV7-8 and J usage is TRBJ1-1; maybe TRBD1 (6 bases). In germline, CDR1 is SGHVS, CDR2 FQNEAQ. There are 16 residues in the CDR3. V lost 3 bases and J lost 3, with 17 bases in between. CDR3 loop: CASSLETYREDTEAFF. The DNA for the CDR3 is TGTGCCAGCAGCTTGGAAACGTACAGGGAGGACACTGAAGCTTTCTTT.

This clonotype was found a few times. The V and J genes are TRBV18 and TRBJ1-2, with 7 bases lining up with TRBD1. V shed 8 bases and J 6 bases; nucleotides not matched to a gene: 12. Germline V lookup: CDR1 KGHSH, CDR2 LQKENI. The CDR3 has 14 amino acids. The CDR3 is CASQQPTGSDGYTF. CDR3 DNA: TGTGCCAGCCAGCAACCGACAGGGTCAGATGGCTACACCTTC. Filled out from reference TRBV18 and TRBJ1-2, the complete variable domain reads NAGVMQNPRHLVRRRGQEARLRCSPMKGHSHVYWYRQLPEEGLKFMVYLQKENIIDESGMPKERFSAEFPKEGPSILRIQQVVRGDSAAYFCASQQPTGSDGYTFGSGTRLTVV.

In its sample, this clonotype was seen a few times. The limits of the CDR3 on the DNA are not certain, so only TCRdb's listed CDR3 is given. V is TRBV6-2 or TRBV6-3 and J is TRBJ2-1; the DNA was not compared with TRBD2, the D call given in the table. CDR1 and CDR2 from the germline V gene are MNHEY and SVGEGT. The CDR3 is 14 amino acids long, termini counted. CDR3 residues: CASSYVASGSGGFF.

This clonotype came up a few times. The V and J genes are TRBV5-5 and TRBJ1-1; possibly TRBD1 for D (5 bases). CDR3 size: 16 residues. Germline V gene sequence: CDR1 SGHKS, CDR2 YYEKEE (reference sequence). The V end was cut by 2 bases, the J end by 4 bases, with 18 bases between. The DNA of the CDR3 is TGTGCCAGCAGCTTTGGGACCTCCCGCGGGGGCACTGAAGCTTTCTTT. Translation: CASSFGTSRGGTEAFF.

This chain joins TRBV27 and TRBJ1-4; 10 nucleotides match TRBD1. V was clipped by 6 bases and J by 2 bases; unmatched bases: 3. CDR1 is MNHEY and CDR2 is SMNVEV in the germline V gene (reference sequence). The CDR3 consists of 15 residues. CDR3 bases: TGTGCCAGCAGGGACAGGGGGTGGACTAATGAAAAACTGTTTTTT. This codes for CASRDRGWTNEKLFF.

As DNA, the CDR3 is TGCAGTGCCATAGGACTAGCGGGAGTAAGTGAGCAGTTCTTC. As protein: CSAIGLAGVSEQFF. The chain uses TRBV20-1 and TRBJ2-1; 13 nucleotides agree with TRBD2. The CDR3 covers 14 residues. Germline V gives CDR1 DFQATT, CDR2 SNEGSKA (reference sequence). With V trimmed by 6 bases and J by 9 bases, 8 bases remained unmatched.

This clonotype has ten or more counts. The chain combines TRBV20-1 with TRBJ2-3, with 13 bases matching TRBD2. Per the germline V gene, CDR1 is DFQATT and CDR2 is SNEGSKA (reference sequence). CDR3 length: 15 amino acids. V shed 3 bases, J shed 0 bases, and the junction held 0 bases outside the gene matches. CDR3: CSARGLAGSTDTQYF. In DNA, the CDR3 is TGCAGTGCTAGGGGACTAGCGGGAAGCACAGATACGCAGTATTTT.

The chain recombines TRBV6-6 with TRBJ1-1; D not resolved. Trimming took off 8 bases at V and 8 bases at J, with 12 bases between the two ends. The germline V gene has CDR1 MNHNY and CDR2 SVGAGI (reference sequence). The CDR3 loop spans 11 amino acids. CDR3 bases: TGTGCCAGCTATGCTCGGGCAGAAGCTTTCTTT. Its protein product is CASYARAEAFF.

V is TRBV9 and J is TRBJ2-6; D ambiguous. The germline V and J ends were trimmed by 0 bases and 4 bases, with 5 bases remaining between them. CDR3 length: 14 residues. CDR1 is SGDLS and CDR2 is YYNGEE in the germline V gene. The DNA of the CDR3 is TGTGCCAGCAGCGTAGAACCCGGGGCCAACGTCCTGACTTTC. Protein sequence: CASSVEPGANVLTF.

This clonotype came up many times. The chain has TRBV27 and TRBJ1-5; the match to TRBD1 covers 8 bases. The CDR3 length is 15 residues. Germline V gives CDR1 MNHEY, CDR2 SMNVEV (reference sequence). With 0 bases clipped from V and 7 bases from J, the junction kept 5 bases outside the gene matches. The CDR3 protein is CASSLSGQGGQPQHF. DNA of the CDR3: TGTGCCAGCAGTTTATCAGGACAGGGCGGACAGCCCCAGCATTTT.

The CDR3 DNA follows: TGTGCCAGCTCATCATTAACCCTGAAGAACGCCAACACTGAAGCTTTCTTT. This gives the protein CASSSLTLKNANTEAFF. V is TRBV18 and J is TRBJ1-1; no definite D call. The CDR3 loop spans 17 amino acids. Trimming shortened V by 5 bases and J by 2 bases, and 21 bases separated the two germline ends. CDR1 and CDR2 (germline): KGHSH, LQKENI. The full variable domain, rest sourced from reference TRBV18 and TRBJ1-1, is NAGVMQNPRHLVRRRGQEARLRCSPMKGHSHVYWYRQLPEEGLKFMVYLQKENIIDESGMPKERFSAEFPKEGPSILRIQQVVRGDSAAYFCASSSLTLKNANTEAFFGQGTRLTVV.

This clonotype appeared a few times. This chain uses TRBV11-2 with TRBJ1-3, with D perhaps matching TRBD1 (6 bases). Germline V gene lookup returns CDR1 SGHAT and CDR2 FQNNGV. The CDR3 extends over 15 amino acids. V was pared by 5 bases and J by 3 bases, with 14 bases between. This chain's CDR3 is CASSTQGLLGNTIYF. CDR3 coding DNA: TGTGCCAGCAGCACACAGGGTCTTCTTGGAAACACCATATATTTT.

The V gene is TRBV12-3 or TRBV12-4, the J gene TRBJ1-6, with D unclear. The CDR3 runs to 14 residues. The V end was cut by 7 bases, the J end by 6 bases, with 13 bases between. The CDR3: CASTLRRGNSPLHF. The CDR3 coding sequence is TGTGCCAGCACCCTTCGGCGTGGTAATTCACCCCTCCACTTT.

This chain joins TRBV5-5 and TRBJ1-1, with D uncertain. The V gene lost 1 base and the J gene lost 0 bases, with 13 bases spanning the gap. Per germline, CDR1 SGHKS and CDR2 YYEKEE (reference sequence). The CDR3 length is 16 residues. CDR3 in DNA: TGTGCCAGCAGCTTGTTTCGCAGATCCATGAACACTGAAGCTTTCTTT. Amino acids: CASSLFRRSMNTEAFF.